This T cell receptor beta chain was sequenced for a study of cytomegalovirus exposure and HLA in healthy donors. Study-wide findings and caveats: Donors belonging to an Asian-associated ancestry cluster reportedly showed fewer N-insertions in productive TCRs than the roughly 670-donor mean, according to what a later analysis found.

The PCR employed 60 Vbeta primers together with 13 Jbeta primers. Produced via immunoSEQ multiplex PCR; TCRdb's table is partial and in-frame only. The table records 150,000 or so clones, around 67% of them present only once. In regard to this clone: Its antigen remains unidentified.

Germline trimming cut 4 bases from V and 1 base from J; bases unmatched to any gene: 12. In germline, CDR1 is SGHAT, CDR2 FQNNGV. CDR3 length: 18 amino acids. The chain joins TRBV11-2 to TRBJ1-2; 10 positions agree with TRBD1. Sequenced sample: PBMCs. This receptor was identified in a woman aged 18-30 years in good health and CMV-seronegative. CDR3 coding DNA: TGTGCCAGCAGCTCTCAAGGGACAGGGGCCTCGAATAACTATGGCTACACCTTC. Amino acids: CASSSQGTGASNNYGYTF.